One sample yielded the 19 T cell receptor beta chains listed below, sequenced in a study of CD8 T cells in ankylosing spondylitis. MiXCR was run by TCRdb on the 5' RACE reads, yielding one entry per CDR3 protein. The sample records about 130,000 distinct CDR3 sequences, around 9% being singletons. The material sequenced was blood, either unsorted or a sorted T cell fraction (not recorded which). The receptors were gathered from a male donor with ankylosing spondylitis or in good health (not recorded which).

This clonotype showed up many times. One end of the junction fails to match germline, which may point to a read error. V usage is TRBV7-9 and J usage is TRBJ2-7, with D possibly TRBD2 on 5 matching bases. Germline CDR1 is SEHNR and CDR2 is FQNEAQ (reference sequence). The CDR3 consists of 13 residues. Here the CDR3 DNA reads TGTGCCAGCAGCTCCGTAGCATCCTCGGACGGGGACTTC. Its translation is CASSSVASSDGDF.

This clonotype was picked up many times. The genes are TRBV12-3 or TRBV12-4 and TRBJ1-6; TRBD1 might be the D (6 bases). V was shortened by 4 bases and J by 7 bases, with 17 bases between the two germline ends. The CDR3 has 16 residues. CDR3 loop: CASSWGRKGQNSPLHF. CDR3 coding DNA: TGTGCCAGCAGTTGGGGGCGAAAGGGACAAAATTCACCCCTCCACTTT.

In DNA, the CDR3 is TGTGCCAGCAGTTACTCTGGGGACAGGGTGTTGGGTGAGCAGTTCTTC. Its protein product is CASSYSGDRVLGEQFF. V is TRBV6-2 or TRBV6-3 and J is TRBJ2-1; 9 nucleotides line up with TRBD1. V gave up 0 bases and J gave up 9 bases; unmatched junction bases: 9. CDR3 size: 16 residues. The germline gives CDR1 MNHEY, CDR2 SVGEGT.

There are many counts of this clonotype. The chain joins TRBV6-2 or TRBV6-3 to TRBJ2-7; D is unclear. The CDR3 length is 11 residues. Germline assignment: CDR1 MNHEY and CDR2 SVGEGT. V was trimmed by 6 bases and J by 4 bases, leaving 7 bases between them. The DNA of the CDR3 is TGTGCCAGCAGCCGGATTTACGAGCAGTACTTC. It codes for CASSRIYEQYF.

The sample holds many counts of this clonotype. The rearrangement joins TRBV5-8 to TRBJ2-4; D might be TRBD1 (6 bases). Germline values: CDR1 SGHTS, CDR2 YDEGEE. V gave up 6 bases and J gave up 4 bases, with 8 bases separating them. The CDR3 has 12 amino acids. The CDR3 region has the DNA TGTGCCAGCACCAGGGGTAAAAACATTCAGTACTTC. It yields the protein CASTRGKNIQYF.

This clonotype was found many times. V usage is TRBV20-1 and J usage is TRBJ2-1, with 9 bases matching TRBD2. The CDR3 covers 15 residues. Germline CDR1 and CDR2: DFQATT and SNEGSKA (reference sequence). The J segment lost 6 bases and the V segment lost 1 base, leaving 7 bases of the junction unmatched. CDR3 amino acids: CSARGWLAGTNEQFF. DNA for the CDR3: TGCAGTGCTAGAGGGTGGCTAGCGGGAACCAATGAGCAGTTCTTC.

This clonotype was observed many times. V usage is TRBV20-1 and J usage is TRBJ2-3; 8 bases match TRBD2. The J segment lost 0 bases and the V segment lost 6 bases, leaving 5 bases of the junction unmatched. This CDR3 spans 14 amino acids. Germline V CDR1 and CDR2: DFQATT, SNEGSKA (reference sequence). CDR3 bases: TGCAGTGCCCTACTAGCGGTCAGCACAGATACGCAGTATTTT. Translation: CSALLAVSTDTQYF.

This clonotype has just a few counts. The J gene is TRBJ1-1, the V gene TRBV20-1; no definite D call. The germline V and J ends were trimmed by 0 bases and 0 bases, with 2 bases remaining between them. The CDR3 extends over 12 amino acids. Germline V lookup: CDR1 DFQATT, CDR2 SNEGSKA (reference sequence). Here the CDR3 reads CSAREVNTEAFF. In DNA, the CDR3 is TGCAGTGCTAGAGAGGTGAACACTGAAGCTTTCTTT.

This clonotype was seen once. A much larger clone lies one base from this, so it may be a read error. The V gene is TRBV20-1, the J gene TRBJ2-3; D remains unclear. There are 16 residues in the CDR3. Germline V gene data show CDR1 as DFQATT and CDR2 as SNEGSKA (reference sequence). CDR3 loop: CCAFWIQSSDTDTQYF. CDR3 DNA sequence: TGCTGTGCTTTCTGGATCCAGAGTTCTGACACAGATACGCAGTATTTT.

This clonotype appeared many times. This chain connects TRBV4-1 to TRBJ2-3; D is perhaps TRBD2 (5 bases). The CDR3 runs 21 residues. From germline, CDR1 is MGHRA and CDR2 YSYEKL. Trimming shortened V by 0 bases and J by 1 base, and 26 bases separated the two germline ends. CDR3 DNA sequence: TGCGCCAGCAGCCAAGATCTTATACCGCCAATTGGGCTAGCAGGCACAGATACGCAGTATTTT. It translates to CASSQDLIPPIGLAGTDTQYF.

This clonotype has a count of ten or more. V is TRBV7-2 and J is TRBJ2-7; D remains ambiguous. Looked up from germline, CDR1 is SGHTA and CDR2 is FQGNSA. CDR3 length: 12 amino acids. The germline V and J ends were trimmed by 3 bases and 6 bases, with 9 bases remaining between them. In DNA form, the CDR3 reads TGTGCCAGCAGCTTTCTAGTTAGCGAGCAGTACTTC. Amino acid sequence: CASSFLVSEQYF.

This clonotype showed up many times. The rearrangement joins TRBV20-1 to TRBJ2-1; the match to TRBD2 covers 13 bases. The CDR3 spans 14 residues. Unmatched junction bases numbered 4, after V lost 4 bases and J lost 7 bases. CDR1 and CDR2 from the germline V gene are DFQATT and SNEGSKA (reference sequence). The CDR3 here is CSAITSGRVNEQFF. DNA for the CDR3: TGCAGTGCTATAACTAGCGGGAGGGTTAATGAGCAGTTCTTC.

The chain has TRBV10-2 and TRBJ2-1; D unclear. This CDR3 region has 11 residues. Germline values: CDR1 WSHSY, CDR2 SAAADI. V was pared by 6 bases and J by 6 bases, with 6 bases between. The chain's CDR3 is CASSPSNEQFF. In DNA, the CDR3 is TGCGCCAGCAGCCCCAGCAATGAGCAGTTCTTC.

This clonotype was seen many times. V is TRBV20-1 and J is TRBJ2-1; D might be TRBD1 or TRBD2, each matching 6 bases. CDR3 length: 16 amino acids. Germline V CDR1 and CDR2: DFQATT, SNEGSKA (reference sequence). V gave up 0 bases and J gave up 8 bases, with 20 bases separating them. This CDR3 reads CSARDLWAGEVHEQFF. The CDR3 DNA sequence: TGCAGTGCTAGAGATCTTTGGGCAGGGGAGGTACATGAGCAGTTCTTC.

This clonotype was observed at least ten times. The junction does not match germline at one end; this may be a read error. The chain employs TRBV12-3 or TRBV12-4 and TRBJ2-1, with 11 bases identical to TRBD2. This CDR3 is built from 14 residues. The CDR3 loop is CANSRLAGPAEQFF. The CDR3 DNA reads as TGTGCCAACAGTCGACTAGCGGGACCGGCTGAGCAGTTCTTC.

This clonotype was recorded many times. V usage is TRBV20-1 and J usage is TRBJ2-1; 8 bases match TRBD2. Per germline, CDR1 DFQATT and CDR2 SNEGSKA (reference sequence). The J segment lost 9 bases and the V segment lost 1 base, leaving 8 bases of the junction unmatched. The CDR3 runs to 14 residues. This CDR3 is CSARGDGRVGEQFF. The CDR3 region has the DNA TGCAGTGCTAGAGGCGACGGGAGGGTTGGTGAGCAGTTCTTC.

Many counts were recorded for this clonotype. The V call is TRBV6-2 or TRBV6-3, the J call TRBJ2-1; D is undetermined. CDR3 size: 14 residues. Germline CDR1 reads MNHEY; CDR2 reads SVGEGT. V lost 0 bases and J 5 bases, leaving 8 bases between the germline ends. Here the CDR3 reads CASSYSIFDNEQFF. CDR3 in DNA: TGTGCCAGCAGTTACTCGATCTTCGACAATGAGCAGTTCTTC.

This clonotype was seen only a few times. The chain employs TRBV29-1 and TRBJ1-4, with 10 bases identical to TRBD1. The CDR3 runs to 13 residues. Per the germline V gene, CDR1 is SQVTM and CDR2 is ANQGSEA. The V gene end was trimmed by 7 bases and the J gene end by 8 bases; junction bases not matched to a gene: 7. CDR3 in DNA: TGCAGCGCGGTTGGGACAGGGGTGGAAAAACTGTTTTTT. Encoded protein: CSAVGTGVEKLFF.

This clonotype was picked up many times. The CDR3 coding sequence is TGTGCCAGCAGCTTAGGGATTTCCAGCTCCTACGAGCAGTACTTC. Translated, it gives CASSLGISSSYEQYF. The chain recombines TRBV7-2 with TRBJ2-7; D unclear. Trimming cost V 1 base and J 0 bases, with 10 bases left between them. The germline V gene encodes CDR1 SGHTA and CDR2 FQGNSA. The CDR3 loop spans 15 amino acids.